This entry is about one TCR beta chain. The sample comes from a study of T cell changes during pregnancy in multiple sclerosis. Trimming shortened V by 11 bases and J by 4 bases, and 11 bases separated the two germline ends. In germline, CDR1 is MNHNS, CDR2 SASEGT. CDR3 length equals 11 residues. Repertoires were generated with immunoSEQ multiplex PCR, while TCRdb's copy carries only in-frame clones and drops some. The sample consists of around 50,000 clones, more than 80% of them appearing once. The sequencing here drew on CD8+ T cells from peripheral blood mononuclear cells, taken in the second trimester of pregnancy. The chain links TRBV6-1 to TRBJ1-1; maybe TRBD1 (6 bases). The sequence derives from a female donor with multiple sclerosis, enrolled in a pregnancy study. CDR3 nucleotides: TGTGCCTCCTCCAGGGGCACTGAAGCTTTCTTT. This codes for CASSRGTEAFF.